This T cell receptor beta chain stems from a study of blood T cell repertoires in COVID-19. The CDR3 has 15 residues. Germline loops: CDR1 SNHLY, CDR2 FYNNEI. Unmatched junction bases numbered 7, after V lost 10 bases and J lost 2 bases. In the source study's methods: Amplified reference gene primers provided the basis for estimating nucleated cell counts. Only in-frame clones appear in the TCRdb table, and some are missing; sequencing was by immunoSEQ multiplex PCR. V, J and clone size reflect that table, while D and trimming were determined from the DNA. This table has roughly 330,000 clones, 87% appearing once.

This receptor was taken from a woman aged 30 to 39 who had recovered from COVID-19. Sequenced material: PBMCs or T cells enriched from blood (not recorded which). This chain uses TRBV2 with TRBJ2-3; 12 bases are a match to TRBD2. The CDR3 here is CATLAGGRSTDTQYF. The DNA of the CDR3 is TGTGCCACCCTAGCGGGGGGGCGGTCCACAGATACGCAGTATTTT.